Below, 26 T cell receptor beta chains from the same sample are listed, as sequenced in a study of T cell changes during pregnancy in multiple sclerosis (dated by TCRdb to the late 2010s). The method was the immunoSEQ multiplex PCR assay. Imported from immuneACCESS, the table was reduced by TCRdb to in-frame sequences with V and J called. These copies leave out some clones; in studies compared against another copy, an unresolved V gene accounts for under half, and the cause of the remainder is not known. The sample records tens of thousands of clones, over 85% of which are singletons. The ten largest clones capture approximately 0.4% of the sample. The sequencing used CD4+ T cells from peripheral blood mononuclear cells, collected before pregnancy. The source of these receptors is a female donor with multiple sclerosis, enrolled in a pregnancy study.

The chain uses TRBV6-5 and TRBJ1-3; D gene unclear. This CDR3 is 15 amino acids long. Per germline, CDR1 MNHEY and CDR2 SVGAGI. Trimming took off 0 bases at V and 0 bases at J, with 6 bases between the two ends. The CDR3 DNA follows: TGTGCCAGCAGTTACTCTCGGGACTCTGGAAACACCATATATTTT. This codes for CASSYSRDSGNTIYF.

The rearrangement links TRBV30 to TRBJ2-5; maybe TRBD1 (6 bases). V gave up 2 bases and J gave up 1 base, with 14 bases separating them. The CDR3 contains 15 residues. Germline CDR1 is GTSNPN and CDR2 is SVGIG (reference sequence). CDR3 nucleotides: TGTGCCTGGAGTTTGACAGGCGGACTCCAAGAGACCCAGTACTTC. Translation gives CAWSLTGGLQETQYF.

This clone was counted once. The chain joins TRBV28 to TRBJ2-1; TRBD1 is a possible D gene (6 bases). V dropped 7 bases and J dropped 2 bases, with 9 bases sitting between them. The V gene's germline CDR1 is MDHEN and CDR2 SYDVKM. This CDR3 has 13 residues. The CDR3 sequence: CASTWTAYNEQFF. DNA for the CDR3: TGTGCCAGCACCTGGACAGCCTACAATGAGCAGTTCTTC.

CDR3 loop: CASSQGGTGKNIQYF. Here the CDR3 DNA reads TGCGCCAGCTCTCAGGGGGGGACAGGAAAAAACATTCAGTACTTC. This chain links TRBV10-1 with TRBJ2-4; perhaps TRBD1 as D (8 bases). CDR3 length: 15 amino acids. Trimming took off 8 bases at V and 4 bases at J, with 18 bases between the two ends. CDR1 and CDR2 (germline): WNHNN, SYGVQD (reference sequence).

The chain couples TRBV28 to TRBJ2-1; D is perhaps TRBD2 (5 bases). CDR1 and CDR2 (germline): MDHEN, SYDVKM. The CDR3 runs to 16 residues. V was shortened by 9 bases and J by 1 base, with 19 bases between the two germline ends. As DNA, the CDR3 is TGTGCCAGTGACTCTGGGAGCTCGGGATCCTACAATGAGCAGTTCTTC. As protein: CASDSGSSGSYNEQFF.

The V call is TRBV27, the J call TRBJ1-2; a weak D match, TRBD1 (6 bases). The CDR3 consists of 14 residues. V gave up 3 bases and J gave up 4 bases, with 12 bases separating them. CDR1 MNHEY and CDR2 SMNVEV come from the germline V gene (reference sequence). CDR3 residues: CASSLAGQIYGYTF. The CDR3 DNA reads TGTGCCAGCAGTTTGGCCGGACAGATCTATGGCTACACCTTC.

V is TRBV28 and J is TRBJ2-3; 7 bases line up with TRBD2. The trim removed 8 bases at V and 6 bases at J, leaving 5 bases unmatched. Germline V gene data show CDR1 as MDHEN and CDR2 as SYDVKM. This CDR3 comprises 12 residues. The CDR3 reads CASREDSDTQYF. The CDR3 coding sequence is TGTGCCAGCCGGGAGGACTCCGATACGCAGTATTTT. The full variable domain, its missing parts supplied by reference TRBV28 and TRBJ2-3, is DVKVTQSSRYLVKRTGEKVFLECVQDMDHENMFWYRQDPGLGLRLIYFSYDVKMKEKGDIPEGYSVSREKKERFSLILESASTNQTSMYLCASREDSDTQYFGPGTRLTVL.

This chain uses TRBV7-7 with TRBJ2-5, with TRBD1 matching 9 bases. J gave up 1 base and V 3 bases, and 6 bases lay outside the gene matches. Germline V gene data show CDR1 as SSHAT and CDR2 as FNYEAQ (reference sequence). The CDR3 runs to 16 residues. CDR3 sequence reads: CASSLGQGRPQETQYF. Written as DNA, the CDR3 is TGTGCCAGCAGCTTGGGACAGGGTCGCCCCCAAGAGACCCAGTACTTC.

The J gene is TRBJ1-5, the V gene TRBV19; 8 bases are shared with TRBD1. The junction had 7 bases not matched to a gene; V was cut back by 6 bases and J by 9 bases. There are 13 residues in the CDR3. Germline V gives CDR1 LNHDA, CDR2 SQIVND (reference sequence). Here the CDR3 DNA reads TGTGCCAGTAGGGTCAGGGGGCCAACGCCCCAGCATTTT. As protein: CASRVRGPTPQHF.

This clone was seen just once. The chain employs TRBV7-9 and TRBJ2-3; D possibly corresponds to TRBD1 (5 bases). Germline V gene data show CDR1 as SEHNR and CDR2 as FQNEAQ (reference sequence). Trimming shortened V by 5 bases and J by 1 base, and 10 bases separated the two germline ends. The CDR3 has 14 residues. DNA of the CDR3: TGTGCCAGCAGCCGTTTACAGGGCACAGATACGCAGTATTTT. Translating it yields CASSRLQGTDTQYF.

The chain employs TRBV15 and TRBJ1-3; no firm D call. CDR3 length: 14 residues. V was shortened by 1 base and J by 4 bases, with 8 bases between the two germline ends. Germline CDR1 is LNHNV and CDR2 is YYDKDF (reference sequence). The CDR3 region has the DNA TGTGCCACCAGCAGAGCGGGAACGGGAAACACCATATATTTT. Amino acid sequence: CATSRAGTGNTIYF.

This clone was seen only once. This CDR3 is CASSVQGIGGYTF. CDR3 nucleotide sequence: TGTGCCAGCAGCGTACAGGGTATTGGAGGCTACACCTTC. The V call is TRBV9, the J call TRBJ1-2; TRBD1 might be the D (5 bases). From germline, CDR1 is SGDLS and CDR2 YYNGEE. V dropped 1 base and J dropped 8 bases, with 12 bases sitting between them. The CDR3 runs 13 residues.

The chain recombines TRBV4-2 with TRBJ1-2; 7 positions agree with TRBD1. CDR3 length equals 16 residues. The junction had 7 bases not matched to a gene; V was cut back by 2 bases and J by 1 base. CDR1 and CDR2 from the germline V gene are LGHNA and YNFKEQ. The CDR3 loop reads CASSQPRQGLNYGYTF. DNA for the CDR3: TGTGCCAGCAGCCAACCACGACAGGGTCTTAACTATGGCTACACCTTC.

This clone is a singleton in its sample. The V gene is TRBV5-1, the J gene TRBJ2-1; TRBD1 agrees at 10 bases. The CDR3 is 15 residues long. The V segment lost 1 base and the J segment 4 bases; nucleotides outside the gene matches: 2. Germline CDR1 and CDR2: SGHRS and YFSETQ. The CDR3 DNA follows: TGCGCCAGCAGCTTGAGGACAGGGGGGTACAATGAGCAGTTCTTC. Its translation is CASSLRTGGYNEQFF.

The chain recombines TRBV6-5 with TRBJ2-7, with D possibly TRBD1 on 5 matching bases. CDR3 length equals 15 residues. The germline gives CDR1 MNHEY, CDR2 SVGAGI. The V and J ends lost 0 bases and 2 bases respectively, with 11 bases between them. The CDR3 reads CASSYSRTSAYEQYF. The CDR3 nucleotides read TGTGCCAGCAGTTACTCTCGGACATCCGCCTACGAGCAGTACTTC.

The J gene is TRBJ2-7, the V gene TRBV5-6; 7 nucleotides align to TRBD1. V shed 0 bases and J 5 bases; nucleotides not matched to a gene: 5. The CDR3 length is 14 residues. Germline V gene lookup returns CDR1 SGHDT and CDR2 YYEEEE. The CDR3 sequence: CASSLGGGWDEQYF. CDR3 DNA sequence: TGTGCCAGCAGCTTGGGAGGGGGCTGGGACGAGCAGTACTTC.

The chain couples TRBV7-6 to TRBJ2-3; 12 bases align to TRBD2. With 3 bases clipped from V and 6 bases from J, the junction kept 7 bases outside the gene matches. The length of the CDR3 is 16 residues. Germline V lookup: CDR1 SGHVS, CDR2 FNYEAQ. The CDR3 reads CASSFTTSGRLDTQYF. DNA for the CDR3: TGTGCCAGCAGCTTTACTACTAGCGGGAGGCTTGATACGCAGTATTTT.

The rearrangement links TRBV29-1 to TRBJ2-7; 7 bases align to TRBD2. V was pared by 6 bases and J by 1 base, with 12 bases of the junction left unmatched. Germline CDR1 is SQVTM and CDR2 is ANQGSEA. The CDR3 runs 15 residues. The CDR3 spells CSVPTPGRESYEQYF. CDR3 DNA: TGCAGCGTGCCAACCCCGGGGCGGGAGTCCTACGAGCAGTACTTC.

CDR3 region: CASSQDGRGEQFF. CDR3 DNA sequence: TGTGCCAGCAGCCAAGATGGAAGGGGGGAGCAGTTCTTC. This sequence joins TRBV4-2 and TRBJ2-1; D perhaps matches TRBD1 (6 bases). This CDR3 has 13 amino acids. The V gene's germline CDR1 is LGHNA and CDR2 YNFKEQ. The V end was cut by 0 bases, the J end by 10 bases, with 10 bases between.

The rearrangement links TRBV2 to TRBJ2-1; D may be TRBD2 (6 bases). V shed 6 bases and J shed 13 bases, with 19 bases lying between them. The germline gives CDR1 SNHLY, CDR2 FYNNEI. The CDR3 loop spans 13 amino acids. As DNA, the CDR3 is TGTGCCAGCAGCGTCGACCTGCGGGACTTTCAGTTCTTC. Translated: CASSVDLRDFQFF.

This rearrangement joins TRBV5-1 to TRBJ2-5; 7 positions agree with TRBD2. In germline, CDR1 is SGHRS, CDR2 YFSETQ. The V and J ends lost 3 bases and 3 bases, in that order; junction bases with no gene match: 8. CDR3 size: 15 residues. CDR3 sequence reads: CASSYSGSAEETQYF. CDR3 bases: TGCGCCAGCAGCTATAGCGGGTCTGCAGAAGAGACCCAGTACTTC.

The rearrangement links TRBV28 to TRBJ1-5; 9 bases align to TRBD1. Germline V gene data show CDR1 as MDHEN and CDR2 as SYDVKM. The CDR3 has 14 amino acids. Trimming cost V 6 bases and J 6 bases; bases outside gene matches: 6. The CDR3 is CASRGGQGGQPQHF. CDR3 DNA sequence: TGTGCCAGCAGGGGGGGACAGGGAGGTCAGCCCCAGCATTTT.

V gene TRBV7-2 combines with J gene TRBJ2-2, with D unresolved. V lost 2 bases to trimming and J lost 5 bases, with 9 bases between them. The CDR3 spans 14 residues. Germline CDR1 SGHTA, CDR2 FQGNSA. The CDR3 sequence is CASSLIRSTGELFF. In DNA, the CDR3 is TGTGCCAGCAGCTTAATAAGGAGTACCGGGGAGCTGTTTTTT.

The chain employs TRBV10-3 and TRBJ1-4; D is unclear. V was pared by 2 bases and J by 3 bases, with 19 bases between. Germline CDR1 is ENHRY and CDR2 is SYGVKD. The CDR3 has 18 residues. This CDR3 reads CAISEPQPEDSANEKLFF. The CDR3, as DNA: TGTGCCATCAGTGAGCCTCAGCCGGAGGATTCGGCTAATGAAAAACTGTTTTTT.

As concerns this clone: At one of its ends the junction is not consistent with the germline gene, which may arise from a read error. The rearrangement links TRBV5-4 to TRBJ1-4; 7 bases align to TRBD1. This CDR3 contains 15 residues. Germline V gene sequence: CDR1 SGHNT, CDR2 YYREEE (reference sequence). The CDR3 loop reads CASSSMTGTNGKLFF. CDR3 bases: TGTGCCAGCAGCTCCATGACAGGGACGAATGGAAAACTGTTTTTT.

The CDR3 reads CASTGGFPYGYTF. The DNA of the CDR3 is TGTGCCAGCACAGGGGGATTCCCCTATGGCTACACCTTC. The rearrangement joins TRBV27 to TRBJ1-2; 7 bases line up with TRBD1. The CDR3 covers 13 residues. CDR1 and CDR2 (germline): MNHEY, SMNVEV (reference sequence). V was clipped by 7 bases and J by 4 bases; unmatched bases: 6.